This note documents a single T cell receptor (beta chain) sequence. Its antigen is still unknown. Germline V gene data show CDR1 as MDHEN and CDR2 as SYDVKM. There are 15 residues in the CDR3. Trimming removed 2 bases from V and 5 bases from J, with 16 bases in between. A couple of CD3G-deficient patients had more severe autoimmunity; all had some. Patients aged 2 to 39 years had fewer naive T cells. Amplification used 52 TRBV primers and 13 TRBJ primers. The repertoire was sequenced with immunoSEQ multiplex PCR; TCRdb's copy has only in-frame clones and lacks some. The data contain approximately 5,400 clones, roughly 80% of them seen just once; the ten biggest clones take up approximately 31%. The source of the sample is a study of regulatory T cells. Study findings and constraints: Patient CD8+ T cells trended nonsignificantly toward lower Shannon entropy than control CD8+ cells. Patient repertoires had restricted TRB V-J pairs and skewed V and J usage, most in Tregs.

The TCR comes from a child aged 10 to 17 with CD3G deficiency. The rearrangement links TRBV28 to TRBJ2-7, with D possibly matching TRBD2 (5 bases). Specimen: CD8+ T cells sorted from blood. The CDR3 is CASSLPSNRDHEQYF. In DNA form, the CDR3 reads TGTGCCAGCAGTTTACCCTCAAACCGGGATCACGAGCAGTACTTC.